These 27 T cell receptor beta chains were sequenced from one sample in a study of blood T cell repertoires in COVID-19. Only in-frame clones appear in the TCRdb table, and some are missing; sequencing was by immunoSEQ multiplex PCR. The table includes some 170,000 clones, 87% detected once. What was sequenced was PBMCs or T cells enriched from blood (not recorded which). These TCRs come from a human donor with acute COVID-19. The donor label of this sample is uncertain.

This chain links TRBV13 with TRBJ1-1, with 8 bases aligning to TRBD1. Looked up from germline, CDR1 is PRHDT and CDR2 is FYEKMQ (reference sequence). With 5 bases clipped from V and 12 bases from J, the junction kept 14 bases outside the gene matches. The CDR3 is made up of 14 amino acids. The CDR3 region has the DNA TGTGCCAGCAGCGGACGGTCAGGGGGCCCTCAGACTTTCTTT. Amino acids: CASSGRSGGPQTFF.

The rearrangement links TRBV2 to TRBJ2-7; tentative D call: TRBD1 (5 bases). The CDR3 is 14 amino acids. Germline V gene lookup returns CDR1 SNHLY and CDR2 FYNNEI. Trimming took off 6 bases at V and 3 bases at J, with 15 bases between the two ends. CDR3 protein: CASRGLTDIYEQYF. The CDR3 nucleotides are TGTGCCAGCAGGGGGCTCACGGATATCTACGAGCAGTACTTC.

The chain recombines TRBV29-1 with TRBJ1-5; D might be TRBD1 (5 bases). V was shortened by 4 bases and J by 4 bases, with 11 bases between the two germline ends. This CDR3 comprises 13 residues. CDR1 SQVTM and CDR2 ANQGSEA come from the germline V gene. The CDR3 region has the DNA TGCAGCGTTGCGTGGGGGGTAAATCAGCCCCAGCATTTT. This encodes CSVAWGVNQPQHF.

The chain couples TRBV4-3 to TRBJ2-7; 7 nucleotides align to TRBD2. Germline CDR1 and CDR2: LGHNA and YSLEER. This CDR3 region has 15 residues. The V and J ends lost 0 bases and 2 bases, in that order; junction bases with no gene match: 4. CDR3: CASSQDGAGPYEQYF. The DNA for the CDR3 is TGCGCCAGCAGCCAAGACGGAGCGGGGCCCTACGAGCAGTACTTC.

This rearrangement joins TRBV29-1 to TRBJ1-1; 8 bases are shared with TRBD1. CDR1 and CDR2 from the germline V gene are SQVTM and ANQGSEA. V dropped 6 bases and J dropped 4; count of bases not matched to a gene: 7. The CDR3 loop spans 13 amino acids. The CDR3 sequence is CSVPGQGVTEAFF. The DNA of the CDR3 is TGCAGCGTACCCGGACAGGGCGTCACTGAAGCTTTCTTT.

The gene calls are TRBV4-2 and TRBJ1-2; D uncertain. V was clipped by 0 bases and J by 0 bases, with 11 bases between them. The CDR3 totals 16 residues. CDR1 and CDR2 (germline): LGHNA, YNFKEQ. The CDR3 spells CASSQDRGGSNYGYTF. For the CDR3, the DNA is TGTGCCAGCAGCCAAGATCGGGGTGGGTCTAACTATGGCTACACCTTC.

This chain uses TRBV5-1 with TRBJ2-2; a weak D match, TRBD1 (6 bases). This CDR3 region has 15 residues. The germline V gene has CDR1 SGHRS and CDR2 YFSETQ. The V end was cut by 0 bases, the J end by 6 bases, with 12 bases between. CDR3 sequence reads: CASSLGQGLAGELFF. The CDR3, as DNA: TGCGCCAGCAGCTTGGGCCAGGGGCTGGCCGGGGAGCTGTTTTTT.

The chain joins TRBV27 to TRBJ2-1; D may be TRBD1 (6 bases). Germline CDR1 MNHEY, CDR2 SMNVEV (reference sequence). This CDR3 region has 15 residues. V lost 6 bases and J lost 1, with 13 bases in between. The CDR3 DNA is TGTGCCAGCAGCAATACAGGGTCGTCCTACAATGAGCAGTTCTTC. Translation gives CASSNTGSSYNEQFF.

The rearrangement uses TRBV9 and TRBJ2-1; D unresolved. Germline V gene lookup returns CDR1 SGDLS and CDR2 YYNGEE. CDR3 length: 13 amino acids. V dropped 4 bases and J dropped 2 bases, with 7 bases sitting between them. The CDR3 loop reads CASSSPPYNEQFF. CDR3 coding DNA: TGTGCCAGCAGCTCCCCTCCCTACAATGAGCAGTTCTTC.

This chain joins TRBV7-9 and TRBJ2-7, with 8 bases aligning to TRBD1. CDR3 size: 15 residues. V was pared by 5 bases and J by 9 bases, with 15 bases of the junction left unmatched. Germline V CDR1 and CDR2: SEHNR, FQNEAQ (reference sequence). The CDR3 is CASSQGQGTTRGQYF. The CDR3 nucleotides read TGTGCCAGCAGCCAAGGACAGGGAACTACACGGGGGCAGTACTTC.

V and J are TRBV30 and TRBJ1-4; 7 positions agree with TRBD1. This CDR3 has 15 residues. V was clipped by 3 bases and J by 5 bases; unmatched bases: 9. The germline gives CDR1 GTSNPN, CDR2 SVGIG (reference sequence). The CDR3 loop is CAWRQLGGGNEKLFF. The CDR3 bases are TGTGCCTGGAGACAATTAGGGGGCGGGAATGAAAAACTGTTTTTT.

The chain combines TRBV30 with TRBJ1-5; possible D gene TRBD1, 5 bases. V dropped 3 bases and J dropped 2 bases, with 11 bases sitting between them. Germline V gives CDR1 GTSNPN, CDR2 SVGIG (reference sequence). The CDR3 length is 14 residues. CDR3 sequence reads: CAWRGWGGNQPQHF. For the CDR3, the DNA is TGTGCCTGGAGGGGATGGGGGGGCAATCAGCCCCAGCATTTT.

The V and J genes are TRBV4-1 and TRBJ2-3, with 7 bases fitting TRBD2. Germline V gene sequence: CDR1 MGHRA, CDR2 YSYEKL. The CDR3 runs to 19 residues. The J segment lost 2 bases and the V segment lost 1 base, leaving 15 bases of the junction unmatched. Written as DNA, the CDR3 is TGCGCCAGCAGCCAAGGCTTCCGAGAGGCAGGGAGGGACACAGATACGCAGTATTTT. Its protein product is CASSQGFREAGRDTDTQYF.

The chain has TRBV28 and TRBJ1-1; 10 bases map to TRBD1. The V and J ends lost 3 bases and 4 bases, in that order; junction bases with no gene match: 11. Looked up from germline, CDR1 is MDHEN and CDR2 is SYDVKM. The CDR3 sequence is 17 residues long. CDR3 amino acids: CASSLAGQGKGGTEAFF. The DNA of the CDR3 is TGTGCCAGCAGTTTGGCGGGACAGGGGAAGGGTGGCACTGAAGCTTTCTTT.

The CDR3 nucleotides read TGTGCCAGCAGGGACGGGGGGACCGGCACTGAAGCTTTCTTT. Its translation: CASRDGGTGTEAFF. This chain links TRBV27 with TRBJ1-1; a weak D match, TRBD1 (5 bases). Germline assignment: CDR1 MNHEY and CDR2 SMNVEV (reference sequence). The CDR3 contains 14 residues. V lost 6 bases and J lost 4, with 15 bases in between.

This clone was found a few times. V gene TRBV4-1 combines with J gene TRBJ1-6, with TRBD1 matching 7 bases. V was clipped by 2 bases and J by 7 bases; unmatched bases: 8. This CDR3 region has 16 residues. The germline V gene has CDR1 MGHRA and CDR2 YSYEKL. CDR3 nucleotide sequence: TGCGCCAGCAGCCAACACCCGACAGGGAGAAATTCACCCCTCCACTTT. Translating gives CASSQHPTGRNSPLHF.

This sequence joins TRBV19 and TRBJ1-5; no clear D gene. Germline V gene lookup returns CDR1 LNHDA and CDR2 SQIVND (reference sequence). The V gene lost 9 bases and the J gene lost 1 base, with 10 bases spanning the gap. The CDR3 is 13 residues long. CDR3 loop: CASSDMSNQPQHF. CDR3 nucleotides: TGTGCCAGCTCAGATATGAGCAATCAGCCCCAGCATTTT.

The chain recombines TRBV11-2 with TRBJ2-1; a possible D gene is TRBD2 (6 bases). Trimming removed 1 base at V and 7 bases at J, with 23 bases between. The CDR3 is 18 residues long. The germline CDR1 and CDR2 sequences are SGHAT and FQNNGV. The CDR3 nucleotides read TGTGCCAGCAGCTTAGTTACGACTGCGCCGACTCGGGGGAATGAGCAGTTCTTC. Amino acids: CASSLVTTAPTRGNEQFF.

V is TRBV3-1 (or the pseudogene TRBV3-2) and J is TRBJ1-4; perhaps TRBD1 as D (5 bases). The CDR3 covers 15 residues. The V and J ends lost 0 bases and 7 bases respectively, with 12 bases between them. The germline V gene encodes CDR1 LGHDT and CDR2 YNNKEL (reference sequence). CDR3 nucleotides: TGTGCCAGCAGCCAAGATCCAGGGATCGGTGAAAAACTGTTTTTT. It specifies CASSQDPGIGEKLFF.

This chain connects TRBV14 to TRBJ2-7; D is undetermined. This CDR3 comprises 12 residues. V lost 4 bases to trimming and J lost 5 bases, with 9 bases between them. Per germline, CDR1 SGHDN and CDR2 FVKESK. This CDR3 reads CASSRPWHEQYF. CDR3 nucleotides: TGTGCCAGCAGCCGCCCGTGGCACGAGCAGTACTTC.

The genes are TRBV18 and TRBJ2-1, with 8 bases aligning to TRBD2. The CDR3 sequence is 16 residues long. Germline-derived CDR1 and CDR2 are KGHSH and LQKENI. J was trimmed by 1 base and V by 6 bases; bases with no gene match: 8. The CDR3 loop is CASSKSGGGSYNEQFF. CDR3 nucleotides: TGTGCCAGCTCGAAATCCGGGGGGGGTTCCTACAATGAGCAGTTCTTC. Full variable domain (rest looked up from reference TRBV18 and TRBJ2-1): NAGVMQNPRHLVRRRGQEARLRCSPMKGHSHVYWYRQLPEEGLKFMVYLQKENIIDESGMPKERFSAEFPKEGPSILRIQQVVRGDSAAYFCASSKSGGGSYNEQFFGPGTRLTVL.

The rearrangement joins TRBV11-2 to TRBJ2-2; perhaps TRBD1 as D (5 bases). The V gene lost 4 bases and the J gene lost 1 base, with 10 bases spanning the gap. Germline CDR1 SGHAT, CDR2 FQNNGV. CDR3 size: 15 residues. CDR3 in amino acids: CASSSVRGNTGELFF. As DNA, the CDR3 is TGTGCCAGCAGCTCTGTTAGGGGGAACACCGGGGAGCTGTTTTTT.

The gene calls are TRBV4-3 and TRBJ2-7; 8 bases are shared with TRBD1. Germline values: CDR1 LGHNA, CDR2 YSLEER. V gave up 3 bases and J gave up 3 bases; unmatched junction bases: 10. The CDR3 loop spans 16 amino acids. CDR3 DNA sequence: TGCGCCAGCAGCCAGGGCAGGACAGGGCCATACTACGAGCAGTACTTC. Translating gives CASSQGRTGPYYEQYF.

The V call is TRBV5-4, the J call TRBJ1-2; 7 nucleotides match TRBD1. Germline CDR1 and CDR2: SGHNT and YYREEE (reference sequence). The CDR3 is 16 residues long. Losses at the gene ends were 3 bases for V and 2 bases for J; bases not matched to a gene: 10. CDR3 sequence reads: CASSSGGGGLNYGYTF. The CDR3 nucleotides read TGTGCCAGCAGCTCGGGCGGAGGGGGCCTAAACTATGGCTACACCTTC.

The chain has TRBV7-8 and TRBJ2-7; a possible D gene is TRBD1 (6 bases). This CDR3 has 17 amino acids. Looked up from germline, CDR1 is SGHVS and CDR2 is FQNEAQ. V lost 4 bases and J 0 bases, leaving 19 bases between the germline ends. The CDR3 is CASSSSRGKRDSYEQYF. The CDR3 DNA sequence: TGTGCCAGCAGCTCATCAAGGGGGAAAAGGGACTCCTACGAGCAGTACTTC.

The rearrangement joins TRBV3-1 (or the pseudogene TRBV3-2) to TRBJ1-1, with no clear D. V lost 1 base and J lost 9, with 15 bases in between. From germline, CDR1 is LGHDT and CDR2 YNNKEL (reference sequence). The CDR3 is 14 residues long. CDR3 in amino acids: CASSQVPGGKKAFF. The CDR3 region has the DNA TGTGCCAGCAGCCAAGTGCCCGGAGGCAAAAAAGCTTTCTTT.

About this clone itself: Other nucleotide sequences from this sample produce the same CDR3. The chain is built from TRBV29-1 and TRBJ1-2, with D possibly being TRBD1 (6 bases). The CDR3 consists of 11 residues. V lost 3 bases and J lost 8, with 10 bases in between. Germline values: CDR1 SQVTM, CDR2 ANQGSEA. CDR3 amino acids: CSVDTGHGYTF. In nucleotides, the CDR3 is TGCAGCGTTGACACAGGGCACGGCTACACCTTC.